This T cell receptor (beta chain) came from a study of T cell responses to AZD1222 COVID-19 vaccine. Study-wide results and caveats: Baseline seropositivity characterized only a handful of AZD1222 recipients. Clonal diversity was possibly underestimated; the donors were predominantly white British and more often female. Rises in breadth and depth of Spike-specific TCRs came after two AZD1222 doses. Unmutated variant regions are reportedly the target of nearly half of TCRs that are spike-specific.

Sequencing used immunoSEQ multiplex PCR; TCRdb keeps in-frame clones, though not all of them. The sample shows over 130,000 clones, approximately 91% of them seen only once. Trimming removed 5 bases from V and 6 bases from J, with 14 bases in between. CDR1 is SEHNR and CDR2 is FQNEAQ in the germline V gene (reference sequence). The CDR3 has 14 residues. This clone was found once. Its antigen is not known. The V call is TRBV7-9, the J call TRBJ2-1, with D unclear. The receptor comes from an adult in good health. The sequences come from peripheral blood, collected on day 0 of AZD1222 vaccination. The CDR3 DNA sequence: TGTGCCAGCAGCCCCCGTATCCAAGTCAATGAGCAGTTCTTC. It encodes CASSPRIQVNEQFF.